This T cell receptor (beta chain) was sequenced in a study of CD8 T cells in ankylosing spondylitis. Overall study findings and caveats: Researchers reportedly found disease-linked clones significantly enriched in matched ankylosing spondylitis synovial fluid. A TCR beta motif of under 10 highly homologous variants seemed to mark ankylosing spondylitis blood. The authors found the disease-linked clones to be CD8+ and relatively rare in peripheral blood.

Libraries for TCR beta were made by quantitative 5'-RACE with molecular barcodes. Using its own MiXCR run on the 5' RACE reads, TCRdb lists one record per CDR3 protein. The data show about 220,000 distinct CDR3 sequences, 6% to 8% seen once. This clonotype was seen a few times. The antigen is undetermined. Source material: blood, either unsorted or a sorted T cell fraction (not recorded which). The TCR was taken from a male donor with ankylosing spondylitis.

CDR3 coding DNA: TGTGCCAGCAGCTTATCCTTGACGGATAACTATGGCTACACCTTC. Its protein is CASSLSLTDNYGYTF. This sequence joins TRBV7-8 and TRBJ1-2; D not resolved. The CDR3 is 15 residues long. V was pared by 2 bases and J by 1 base, with 11 bases between. Germline V gene lookup returns CDR1 SGHVS and CDR2 FQNEAQ. Filled out from reference TRBV7-8 and TRBJ1-2, the complete variable domain reads GAGVSQSPRYKVAKRGQDVALRCDPISGHVSLFWYQQALGQGPEFLTYFQNEAQLDKSGLPSDRFFAERPEGSVSTLKIQRTQQEDSAVYLCASSLSLTDNYGYTFGSGTRLTVV.